This T cell receptor (beta chain) was sequenced during a study of blood T cell repertoires in COVID-19. TCRdb keeps only in-frame clones here, not all; method: immunoSEQ multiplex PCR. There are about 300,000 clones in the sample; nearly 90% occur only once, and 1.8% lies in the top ten. CDR1 and CDR2 (germline): MNHNY, SVGAGI (reference sequence). With 4 bases clipped from V and 9 bases from J, the junction kept 11 bases outside the gene matches. The CDR3 is 15 amino acids. This receptor was identified in a woman under 40 with COVID-19, enrolled during active disease. This chain uses TRBV6-6 with TRBJ2-1, with 8 positions matching TRBD1. The sequenced sample was peripheral blood. CDR3 coding DNA: TGTGCCAGCAGTTCGGATGGACAGGGAAGGGGTGAGCAGTTCTTC. This codes for CASSSDGQGRGEQFF.